This T cell receptor beta chain emerged from a study of CD8+CD57+ T cells in acquired aplastic anemia. The template used for profiling TCR beta VDJ and CDR3 was genomic DNA. TCRdb called the reads again in MiXCR, with one record for every CDR3 protein. Among 200,000 to 300,000 distinct CDR3 sequences listed, 65% to 90% were seen once. A word on this clonotype: No antigen is known for it. Relative to the germline gene, one junction end is altered; a read error may explain this.

From germline, CDR1 is SGHNT and CDR2 YENEEA. The CDR3 covers 15 residues. All patients picked for sequencing had shown, by flow cytometry, an expansion of CD8+CD57+ cells. Severe acquired aplastic anemia was diagnosed in all patients. The study's findings and limits: A significant difference in CD8+ Simpson's diversity between patients and controls was not found.

This TCR derives from a human donor with aplastic anemia. The sample consisted of sorted CD4+, CD8+, or CD8+CD57+ T cells (not recorded which) from PBMCs. The chain is built from TRBV11-3 and TRBJ1-1, with 7 bases aligning to TRBD1. In DNA, the CDR3 is TGTGCCAGCAGTTTAGCTCTGACAGGGTACAATGAAGATTTCTTT. Translation: CASSLALTGYNEDFF. Combining the CDR3 with reference TRBV11-3 and TRBJ1-1 gives the whole variable domain EAGVVQSPRYKIIEKKQPVAFWCNPISGHNTLYWYLQNLGQGPELLIRYENEEAVDDSQLPKDRFSAERLKGVDSTLKIQPAELGDSAVYLCASSLALTGYNEDFFGQGTRLTVV.